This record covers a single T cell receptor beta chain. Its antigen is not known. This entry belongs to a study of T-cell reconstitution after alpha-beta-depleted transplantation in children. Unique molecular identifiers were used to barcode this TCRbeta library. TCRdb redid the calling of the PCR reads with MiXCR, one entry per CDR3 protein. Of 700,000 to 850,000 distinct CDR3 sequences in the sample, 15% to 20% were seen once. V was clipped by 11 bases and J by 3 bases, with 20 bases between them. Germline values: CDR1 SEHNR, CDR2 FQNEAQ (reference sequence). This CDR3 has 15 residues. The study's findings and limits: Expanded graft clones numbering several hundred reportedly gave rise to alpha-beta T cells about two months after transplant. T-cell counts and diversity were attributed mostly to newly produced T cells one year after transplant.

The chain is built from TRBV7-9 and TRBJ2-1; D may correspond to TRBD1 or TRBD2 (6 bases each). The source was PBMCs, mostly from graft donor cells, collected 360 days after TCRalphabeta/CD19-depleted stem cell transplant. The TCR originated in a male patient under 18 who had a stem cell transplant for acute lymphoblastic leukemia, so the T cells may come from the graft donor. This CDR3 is CAGRGVAEVYNEQFF. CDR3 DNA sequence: TGTGCCGGTAGGGGGGTAGCGGAAGTCTACAATGAGCAGTTCTTC. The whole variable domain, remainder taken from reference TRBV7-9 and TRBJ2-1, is DTGVSQNPRHKITKRGQNVTFRCDPISEHNRLYWYRQTLGQGPEFLTYFQNEAQLEKSRLLSDRFSAERPKGSFSTLEIQRTEQGDSAMYLCAGRGVAEVYNEQFFGPGTRLTVL.